The 6 T cell receptor beta chains given below trace back to one sample, sequenced in a study of cytomegalovirus exposure and HLA in healthy donors. In the PCR, 60 Vbeta and 13 Jbeta primers were used. Here immunoSEQ multiplex PCR was the method, and the copy in TCRdb shows in-frame clones only, minus some. The sample consists of under 95,000 clones, about 78% of them appearing once. Sequencing used PBMCs. These receptors were obtained from a male donor in good health and CMV-seronegative.

V gene TRBV7-2 combines with J gene TRBJ2-7; D may be TRBD1 (6 bases). Trimming shortened V by 5 bases and J by 2 bases, and 10 bases separated the two germline ends. CDR3 size: 13 residues. Per the germline V gene, CDR1 is SGHTA and CDR2 is FQGNSA. The CDR3 sequence is CASSGDTTYEQYF. CDR3 nucleotides: TGTGCCAGCAGCGGGGACACCACCTACGAGCAGTACTTC.

The chain links TRBV7-6 to TRBJ2-7; D unresolved. V lost 2 bases to trimming and J lost 1 base, with 12 bases between them. This CDR3 spans 15 amino acids. The germline CDR1 and CDR2 sequences are SGHVS and FNYEAQ. CDR3 loop: CASSLSATRSYEQYF. The DNA for the CDR3 is TGTGCCAGCAGCTTATCCGCGACAAGATCCTACGAGCAGTACTTC. The full variable domain, in which reference TRBV7-6 and TRBJ2-7 provide the parts outside the CDR3, is GAGVSQSPRYKVTKRGQDVALRCDPISGHVSLYWYRQALGQGPEFLTYFNYEAQQDKSGLPNDRFSAERPEGSISTLTIQRTEQRDSAMYRCASSLSATRSYEQYFGPGTRLTVT.

The chain uses TRBV10-1 and TRBJ1-4, with D unclear. CDR3 length: 13 residues. V was trimmed by 6 bases and J by 4 bases, leaving 9 bases between them. Looked up from germline, CDR1 is WNHNN and CDR2 is SYGVQD (reference sequence). The CDR3 DNA reads as TGCGCCAGCAGCAGACGGAGTAATGAAAAACTGTTTTTT. It yields the protein CASSRRSNEKLFF.

This clone has just a few counts. The rearrangement joins TRBV6-1 to TRBJ1-1, with a tentative D call TRBD1 (5 bases). V lost 3 bases to trimming and J lost 4 bases, with 15 bases between them. Germline-derived CDR1 and CDR2 are MNHNS and SASEGT. CDR3 size: 15 residues. In DNA form, the CDR3 reads TGTGCCAGCAGTGAGGATTGGGGGGGACGCACTGAAGCTTTCTTT. Translating gives CASSEDWGGRTEAFF.

This clone showed up just a few times. The V and J genes are TRBV5-8 and TRBJ1-2, with D tentatively TRBD1 (5 bases). The V end was cut by 5 bases, the J end by 2 bases, with 25 bases between. Germline lookup yields CDR1 SGHTS and CDR2 YDEGEE. The CDR3 totals 18 residues. This CDR3 reads CASSFGARRPQTNYGYTF. The CDR3 DNA sequence: TGTGCCAGCAGTTTTGGGGCAAGACGGCCCCAAACGAACTATGGCTACACCTTC. Using reference TRBV5-8 and TRBJ1-2 for the parts outside the CDR3, the full variable domain is EAGVTQSPTHLIKTRGQQATLRCSPISGHTSVYWYQQALGLGLQFLLWYDEGEERNRGNFPPRFSGRQFPNYSSELNVNALELEDSALYLCASSFGARRPQTNYGYTFGSGTRLTVV.

This clone was recorded once. This sequence joins TRBV9 and TRBJ2-5; TRBD2 matches at 14 bases. The CDR3 totals 16 residues. Germline V lookup: CDR1 SGDLS, CDR2 YYNGEE. The V and J ends lost 4 bases and 2 bases, in that order; junction bases with no gene match: 4. CDR3 residues: CASSPRLAGGQETQYF. The CDR3 DNA sequence: TGTGCCAGCAGCCCCCGACTAGCGGGGGGGCAAGAGACCCAGTACTTC. Using reference TRBV9 and TRBJ2-5 for the parts outside the CDR3, the full variable domain is DSGVTQTPKHLITATGQRVTLRCSPRSGDLSVYWYQQSLDQGLQFLIQYYNGEERAKGNILERFSAQQFPDLHSELNLSSLELGDSALYFCASSPRLAGGQETQYFGPGTRLLVL.